A single sample is the source of the 26 T cell receptor beta chains below, sequenced in a study of cytomegalovirus exposure and HLA in healthy donors. PCR amplification relied on 60 Vbeta primers (plus 13 Jbeta primers). Produced via immunoSEQ multiplex PCR; TCRdb's table is partial and in-frame only. Of some 130,000 clones listed, 75% to 85% are singletons. Source material: PBMCs. The receptors were sampled from a woman aged 40 to 50 in good health and CMV-seronegative.

This clone appeared a few times. This chain links TRBV4-3 with TRBJ2-1; perhaps TRBD2 as D (6 bases). Germline V CDR1 and CDR2: LGHNA, YSLEER. This CDR3 comprises 15 residues. With 5 bases removed from V and 0 bases from J, the gap between germline ends came to 11 bases. In DNA form, the CDR3 reads TGCGCCAGCAGCGCGGGGAACAACTCCTACAATGAGCAGTTCTTC. The encoded protein is CASSAGNNSYNEQFF.

Points on this clone: A junction end diverges from the germline sequence, so it may reflect a read error. The J gene is TRBJ1-2, the V gene TRBV4-1; TRBD1 matches 10 bases. This CDR3 has 19 amino acids. From germline, CDR1 is MGHRA and CDR2 YSYEKL. The CDR3 DNA reads as TGCGCCAGCAGCCAAGTTAATCCCCTATTGGGACAGGGGAACTATGGCTACCCCTTC. Translated, it gives CASSQVNPLLGQGNYGYPF.

V and J are TRBV4-3 and TRBJ1-2, with D uncertain. The CDR3 contains 15 residues. V dropped 4 bases and J dropped 6 bases, with 18 bases sitting between them. Germline V CDR1 and CDR2: LGHNA, YSLEER. The CDR3 here is CASSRAEGTRNGYTF. DNA for the CDR3: TGCGCCAGCAGCCGGGCGGAGGGCACCCGAAATGGCTACACCTTC.

The CDR3 reads CSMERGRADTQYF. The DNA of the CDR3 is TGCAGCATGGAGCGGGGGCGAGCAGATACGCAGTATTTT. This chain joins TRBV29-1 and TRBJ2-3; TRBD2 agrees at 8 bases. CDR1 is SQVTM, CDR2 ANQGSEA, per germline. This CDR3 is built from 13 residues. V lost 8 bases to trimming and J lost 4 bases; unmatched junction nucleotides: 8.

The chain is built from TRBV6-5 and TRBJ2-7; TRBD1 agrees at 9 bases. CDR3 size: 15 residues. V trimming: 4 bases; J trimming: 4 bases; junction bases outside the gene matches: 8. The germline CDR1 and CDR2 sequences are MNHEY and SVGAGI. CDR3 DNA sequence: TGTGCCAGCAGTTTCAATAAGGGACAGGGATACGAGCAGTACTTC. Translated, it gives CASSFNKGQGYEQYF.

With regard to this clone: The sample has other DNA sequences that encode this CDR3 too. The V call is TRBV4-2, the J call TRBJ1-5; a weak D match, TRBD1 (5 bases). Per the germline V gene, CDR1 is LGHNA and CDR2 is YNFKEQ. The CDR3 extends over 15 amino acids. Trimming left V 0 bases short and J 5 bases short, with 11 bases between. The CDR3 sequence is CASSQDQGGHQPQHF. The CDR3 coding sequence is TGTGCCAGCAGCCAAGATCAGGGAGGGCATCAGCCCCAGCATTTT.

The V gene is TRBV11-3, the J gene TRBJ2-1, with D possibly being TRBD2 (6 bases). There are 13 residues in the CDR3. Germline V CDR1 and CDR2: SGHNT, YENEEA. V lost 1 base and J lost 8, with 9 bases in between. The CDR3: CASSLAGVDEQFF. The CDR3, as DNA: TGTGCCAGCAGCTTAGCGGGAGTAGATGAGCAGTTCTTC. Full variable domain (rest looked up from reference TRBV11-3 and TRBJ2-1): EAGVVQSPRYKIIEKKQPVAFWCNPISGHNTLYWYLQNLGQGPELLIRYENEEAVDDSQLPKDRFSAERLKGVDSTLKIQPAELGDSAVYLCASSLAGVDEQFFGPGTRLTVL.

This clone was counted between two and nine times. V is TRBV6-5 and J is TRBJ2-2, with TRBD1 identical over 7 bases. The ends lost 5 bases at V and 4 bases at J; junction bases unmatched: 7. Germline loops: CDR1 MNHEY, CDR2 SVGAGI. This CDR3 is built from 15 residues. CDR3 DNA: TGTGCCAGCAGTCCCAACCCAGGGGGCACCGGGGAGCTGTTTTTT. Translation gives CASSPNPGGTGELFF.

The J gene is TRBJ2-1, the V gene TRBV7-2; D unresolved. The CDR3 is made up of 15 amino acids. Per the germline V gene, CDR1 is SGHTA and CDR2 is FQGNSA. The V gene lost 4 bases and the J gene lost 4 bases, with 14 bases spanning the gap. CDR3 region: CASSSHSQTYNEQFF. The CDR3 nucleotides read TGTGCCAGCAGCTCTCACTCGCAAACGTACAATGAGCAGTTCTTC.

The chain combines TRBV5-1 with TRBJ2-7, with 7 bases aligning to TRBD1. Germline CDR1 reads SGHRS; CDR2 reads YFSETQ. This CDR3 spans 12 amino acids. J lost 5 bases, V lost 4 bases, and 3 bases had no gene match. This CDR3 reads CASSRTGDEQYF. Here the CDR3 DNA reads TGCGCCAGCAGCCGGACAGGCGACGAGCAGTACTTC.

The chain recombines TRBV28 with TRBJ1-5; D gene uncertain. V was pared by 6 bases and J by 3 bases, with 6 bases between. The CDR3 length is 12 residues. Per the germline V gene, CDR1 is MDHEN and CDR2 is SYDVKM. The DNA for the CDR3 is TGTGCCAGCAGACTAGTCAATCAGCCCCAGCATTTT. Encoded protein: CASRLVNQPQHF. Using reference TRBV28 and TRBJ1-5 for the parts outside the CDR3, the full variable domain is DVKVTQSSRYLVKRTGEKVFLECVQDMDHENMFWYRQDPGLGLRLIYFSYDVKMKEKGDIPEGYSVSREKKERFSLILESASTNQTSMYLCASRLVNQPQHFGDGTRLSIL.

CDR3 nucleotide sequence: TGTGCCAGCAGCCACGGGGACAGGGTTGAGACCCAGTACTTC. It specifies CASSHGDRVETQYF. The V call is TRBV5-4, the J call TRBJ2-5; 9 bases align to TRBD1. J was trimmed by 5 bases and V by 4 bases; bases with no gene match: 6. The germline CDR1 and CDR2 sequences are SGHNT and YYREEE (reference sequence). The CDR3 is 14 amino acids.

V and J are TRBV7-9 and TRBJ1-2; D is possibly TRBD1 (6 bases). The germline CDR1 and CDR2 sequences are SEHNR and FQNEAQ (reference sequence). This CDR3 region has 14 residues. Trimming removed 5 bases from V and 0 bases from J, with 10 bases in between. The CDR3 loop reads CASSITGTNYGYTF. The CDR3 DNA reads TGTGCCAGCAGCATTACAGGGACTAACTATGGCTACACCTTC. The whole variable domain, remainder taken from reference TRBV7-9 and TRBJ1-2, is DTGVSQNPRHKITKRGQNVTFRCDPISEHNRLYWYRQTLGQGPEFLTYFQNEAQLEKSRLLSDRFSAERPKGSFSTLEIQRTEQGDSAMYLCASSITGTNYGYTFGSGTRLTVV.

This clone was seen a handful of times. The chain recombines TRBV7-2 with TRBJ2-3; no definite D call. The germline gives CDR1 SGHTA, CDR2 FQGNSA. The V end lost 4 bases, the J end lost 3 bases, and 5 bases lay between the germline ends. The CDR3 sequence is 12 residues long. CDR3 DNA: TGTGCCAGCAGCTCTTCTACAGATACGCAGTATTTT. Protein sequence: CASSSSTDTQYF.

The chain has TRBV7-2 and TRBJ2-7; 15 bases align to TRBD2. CDR3 length: 15 residues. Germline values: CDR1 SGHTA, CDR2 FQGNSA. V gave up 5 bases and J gave up 7 bases; unmatched junction bases: 6. As DNA, the CDR3 is TGTGCCAGCAGCACCGGACTAGCGGGGGGGCGGGAGCAGTACTTC. This sequence encodes CASSTGLAGGREQYF.

This clone was seen only a few times. This chain joins TRBV27 and TRBJ1-5; 8 nucleotides align to TRBD1. CDR3 length: 18 residues. V shed 7 bases, J shed 0 bases, and the junction held 14 bases outside the gene matches. Germline lookup yields CDR1 MNHEY and CDR2 SMNVEV (reference sequence). The CDR3 nucleotides are TGTGCCAGCAAGCTCCGTCAGGGGGCGGAATATAGCAATCAGCCCCAGCATTTT. Translated, it gives CASKLRQGAEYSNQPQHF.

The chain uses TRBV29-1 and TRBJ1-1, with a weak D call TRBD1 (6 bases). Deletions cut 6 bases from V and 2 bases from J, with 13 bases between. CDR1 is SQVTM and CDR2 is ANQGSEA in the germline V gene. The CDR3 runs 13 residues. For the CDR3, the DNA is TGCAGCGTCCCAGGGGAGGGTAACACTGAAGCTTTCTTT. Protein sequence: CSVPGEGNTEAFF.

The chain is built from TRBV28 and TRBJ1-6, with D unclear. This CDR3 comprises 15 residues. The V and J ends lost 6 bases and 6 bases respectively, with 15 bases between them. Germline V gives CDR1 MDHEN, CDR2 SYDVKM. CDR3 bases: TGTGCCAGCAGCACCCGAGAGGGCACTAATTCACCCCTCCACTTT. Protein sequence: CASSTREGTNSPLHF.

The rearrangement joins TRBV6-6 to TRBJ1-5; TRBD1 matches 7 bases. CDR1 is MNHNY, CDR2 SVGAGI, per germline (reference sequence). V shed 7 bases and J 3 bases; nucleotides not matched to a gene: 9. The CDR3 runs to 15 residues. The CDR3 loop is CASTSGGGFNQPQHF. CDR3 nucleotide sequence: TGTGCCAGCACCTCGGGAGGGGGCTTCAATCAGCCCCAGCATTTT.

This chain links TRBV2 with TRBJ1-4; no clear D. This CDR3 has 14 amino acids. Germline V gene lookup returns CDR1 SNHLY and CDR2 FYNNEI. V was trimmed by 8 bases and J by 7 bases, leaving 17 bases between them. For the CDR3, the DNA is TGTGCCAGCTGCCCCAGCCGCGGCTGTGAAAAACTGTTTTTT. Residues: CASCPSRGCEKLFF.

This chain joins TRBV7-2 and TRBJ2-3; D possibly corresponds to TRBD1 (6 bases). With 4 bases removed from V and 0 bases from J, the gap between germline ends came to 17 bases. The CDR3 contains 17 residues. Germline CDR1 and CDR2: SGHTA and FQGNSA. CDR3 bases: TGTGCCAGCAGCTCACCTCTCGGGACACCTAGCACAGATACGCAGTATTTT. This translates into CASSSPLGTPSTDTQYF.

The chain is built from TRBV5-1 and TRBJ2-7; TRBD1 might be the D (6 bases). Germline V gene lookup returns CDR1 SGHRS and CDR2 YFSETQ. Trimming removed 0 bases from V and 3 bases from J, with 16 bases in between. The CDR3 sequence is 16 residues long. Here the CDR3 DNA reads TGCGCCAGCAGCTTGGCCTCAGGGGACGACTACTACGAGCAGTACTTC. It translates to CASSLASGDDYYEQYF.

This clone was counted a few times. The gene calls are TRBV7-8 and TRBJ2-7, with 9 bases identical to TRBD1. The ends lost 3 bases at V and 7 bases at J; junction bases unmatched: 7. The CDR3 has 14 amino acids. Germline V gives CDR1 SGHVS, CDR2 FQNEAQ. CDR3 bases: TGTGCCAGCAGCTTTTCGGGACAGGGAGTAGAGCAGTACTTC. Protein: CASSFSGQGVEQYF.

The chain has TRBV19 and TRBJ2-1; 7 bases agree with TRBD2. The CDR3 consists of 14 residues. Germline CDR1 LNHDA, CDR2 SQIVND (reference sequence). The J segment lost 9 bases and the V segment lost 7 bases, leaving 12 bases of the junction unmatched. The CDR3: CASTPVGGSGEQFF. The CDR3 DNA reads as TGTGCCAGTACCCCAGTGGGGGGGTCCGGTGAGCAGTTCTTC.

V usage is TRBV18 and J usage is TRBJ1-1; D is possibly TRBD1 (6 bases). Germline V gives CDR1 KGHSH, CDR2 LQKENI. Trimming removed 3 bases from V and 4 bases from J, with 18 bases in between. CDR3 length equals 16 residues. CDR3: CASSPLQGLKSTEAFF. The CDR3 nucleotides are TGTGCCAGCTCACCTTTACAGGGCCTTAAGAGCACTGAAGCTTTCTTT.

The chain is built from TRBV9 and TRBJ1-1, with 9 bases lining up with TRBD1. The germline gives CDR1 SGDLS, CDR2 YYNGEE. The CDR3 sequence is 17 residues long. The V segment lost 1 base and the J segment 10 bases; nucleotides outside the gene matches: 17. CDR3 residues: CASSVTGTGTGGLGAFF. CDR3 nucleotide sequence: TGTGCCAGCAGCGTAACGGGCACCGGAACAGGGGGCCTAGGAGCTTTCTTT.